These 31 T cell receptor beta chains came from one sample sequenced in a study of cytomegalovirus exposure and HLA in healthy donors. The PCR employed 60 Vbeta primers together with 13 Jbeta primers. Here immunoSEQ multiplex PCR was the method, and the copy in TCRdb shows in-frame clones only, minus some. The sample holds roughly 42,000 clones. The source material was PBMCs. The receptor source for this set is a man younger than 40 in good health and CMV-seronegative.

In nucleotides, the CDR3 is TGCGCCAGCAGCTTGCAGGGAGAGACCCAGTACTTC. Translation: CASSLQGETQYF. The J gene is TRBJ2-5, the V gene TRBV5-1, with a tentative D call TRBD1 (5 bases). The CDR3 is 12 residues long. Per the germline V gene, CDR1 is SGHRS and CDR2 is YFSETQ. The V end was cut by 1 base, the J end by 4 bases, with 5 bases between.

V usage is TRBV5-1 and J usage is TRBJ1-1; unclear D gene. The germline V and J ends were trimmed by 4 bases and 1 base, with 11 bases remaining between them. The CDR3 spans 14 residues. Germline CDR1 is SGHRS and CDR2 is YFSETQ. This CDR3 reads CASSTTTPNTEAFF. The CDR3 region has the DNA TGCGCCAGCAGCACTACGACCCCGAACACTGAAGCTTTCTTT.

The chain has TRBV9 and TRBJ1-4; the match to TRBD1 covers 9 bases. The CDR3 is made up of 14 amino acids. V shed 3 bases, J shed 8 bases, and the junction held 5 bases outside the gene matches. Germline CDR1 SGDLS, CDR2 YYNGEE. The chain's CDR3 is CASSAQGAREKLFF. Here the CDR3 DNA reads TGTGCCAGCAGCGCACAGGGGGCTCGAGAAAAACTGTTTTTT.

V usage is TRBV6-5 and J usage is TRBJ1-1; tentatively, D is TRBD1 (5 bases). V shed 6 bases and J shed 2 bases, with 16 bases lying between them. Germline CDR1 MNHEY, CDR2 SVGAGI. The CDR3 loop spans 15 amino acids. The DNA for the CDR3 is TGTGCCAGCAGCCGCTCGGGGGGGAGAAACACTGAAGCTTTCTTT. Encoded protein: CASSRSGGRNTEAFF.

V is TRBV7-9 and J is TRBJ2-3, with no clear D. This CDR3 region has 16 residues. Germline CDR1 is SEHNR and CDR2 is FQNEAQ (reference sequence). V gave up 3 bases and J gave up 0 bases, with 13 bases separating them. This CDR3 reads CASSFYAITSTDTQYF. The CDR3 DNA reads TGTGCCAGCAGCTTTTATGCCATTACTAGCACAGATACGCAGTATTTT.

The V and J genes are TRBV10-3 and TRBJ2-7; 12 positions agree with TRBD1. J was trimmed by 5 bases and V by 6 bases; bases with no gene match: 8. The CDR3 extends over 15 amino acids. From germline, CDR1 is ENHRY and CDR2 SYGVKD. The CDR3 DNA follows: TGTGCCATCAGGGAACCGGGACAGGGGGCCCACGAGCAGTACTTC. Its protein is CAIREPGQGAHEQYF.

This chain joins TRBV30 and TRBJ1-1, with D perhaps matching TRBD1 (6 bases). CDR3 length equals 14 residues. In germline, CDR1 is GTSNPN, CDR2 SVGIG (reference sequence). The V and J ends lost 2 bases and 0 bases respectively, with 10 bases between them. CDR3 sequence reads: CAWSTGYLNTEAFF. CDR3 nucleotides: TGTGCCTGGAGTACAGGGTACCTGAACACTGAAGCTTTCTTT. The whole variable domain, filled in from reference TRBV30 and TRBJ1-1, reads SQTIHQWPATLVQPVGSPLSLECTVEGTSNPNLYWYRQAAGRGLQLLFYSVGIGQISSEVPQNLSASRPQDRQFILSSKKLLLSDSGFYLCAWSTGYLNTEAFFGQGTRLTVV.

The rearrangement joins TRBV27 to TRBJ2-7; TRBD1 might be the D (7 bases). The CDR3 sequence is 14 residues long. V gave up 5 bases and J gave up 1 base, with 12 bases separating them. Germline-derived CDR1 and CDR2 are MNHEY and SMNVEV (reference sequence). The CDR3 is CASSQQGRSYEQYF. The CDR3, as DNA: TGTGCCAGCAGTCAACAGGGGAGGTCCTACGAGCAGTACTTC.

The V and J genes are TRBV9 and TRBJ1-1, with a weak D call TRBD1 (6 bases). The CDR3 has 14 amino acids. The V end was cut by 1 base, the J end by 4 bases, with 11 bases between. Germline CDR1 and CDR2: SGDLS and YYNGEE. The CDR3 loop is CASSVTGMSTEAFF. The CDR3 region has the DNA TGTGCCAGCAGCGTAACAGGGATGAGCACTGAAGCTTTCTTT.

The chain combines TRBV6-6 with TRBJ1-5; D not resolved. The CDR3 is made up of 13 amino acids. V dropped 5 bases and J dropped 6 bases, with 11 bases sitting between them. The germline CDR1 and CDR2 sequences are MNHNY and SVGAGI (reference sequence). This CDR3 reads CASSPAGGQPQHF. The CDR3 nucleotides are TGTGCCAGCAGTCCCGCGGGTGGTCAGCCCCAGCATTTT.

The chain uses TRBV19 and TRBJ1-5; 8 positions agree with TRBD1. This CDR3 has 16 amino acids. Germline CDR1 reads LNHDA; CDR2 reads SQIVND (reference sequence). Trimming cost V 5 bases and J 0 bases; bases outside gene matches: 6. DNA for the CDR3: TGTGCCAGTAGTGCCCACAGGGGGAATAGCAATCAGCCCCAGCATTTT. It translates to CASSAHRGNSNQPQHF.

The chain uses TRBV6-5 and TRBJ1-2, with D uncertain. The CDR3 sequence is 14 residues long. In germline, CDR1 is MNHEY, CDR2 SVGAGI. V lost 4 bases and J lost 8, with 17 bases in between. The CDR3 bases are TGTGCCAGCAGTTCGCCTCTCGCCGAGGGAGGCTACACCTTC. Residues: CASSSPLAEGGYTF.

V usage is TRBV18 and J usage is TRBJ1-4; 8 nucleotides match TRBD1. CDR1 is KGHSH and CDR2 is LQKENI in the germline V gene. The J segment lost 7 bases and the V segment lost 3 bases, leaving 13 bases of the junction unmatched. The CDR3 runs 17 residues. The CDR3 region has the DNA TGTGCCAGCTCACCCGGACAGGGCCTACCGCCGGGTGAAAAACTGTTTTTT. Amino acid sequence: CASSPGQGLPPGEKLFF.

The chain uses TRBV13 and TRBJ1-1; D remains ambiguous. Germline CDR1 is PRHDT and CDR2 is FYEKMQ (reference sequence). CDR3 length equals 15 residues. Trimming cost V 2 bases and J 4 bases, with 14 bases left between them. The CDR3 sequence: CASSLSGRRGTEAFF. The CDR3 DNA follows: TGTGCCAGCAGCTTATCCGGGAGAAGAGGCACTGAAGCTTTCTTT.

V and J are TRBV5-1 and TRBJ1-1, with D possibly matching TRBD1 (5 bases). The germline V gene has CDR1 SGHRS and CDR2 YFSETQ. V dropped 3 bases and J dropped 6 bases, with 15 bases sitting between them. The CDR3 totals 14 residues. CDR3 in DNA: TGCGCCAGCAGCTACGGATCGCAGGGCGCTGAAGCTTTCTTT. This encodes CASSYGSQGAEAFF.

The chain couples TRBV5-1 to TRBJ2-5; D is uncertain. Trimming removed 0 bases from V and 3 bases from J, with 6 bases in between. Per the germline V gene, CDR1 is SGHRS and CDR2 is YFSETQ. The CDR3 contains 13 residues. The CDR3 spells CASSLVGEETQYF. CDR3 bases: TGCGCCAGCAGCTTGGTCGGAGAAGAGACCCAGTACTTC.

This sequence joins TRBV10-3 and TRBJ2-5, with 10 bases lining up with TRBD2. The CDR3 is 12 amino acids. CDR1 ENHRY and CDR2 SYGVKD come from the germline V gene. Trimming cost V 7 bases and J 5 bases; bases outside gene matches: 1. The CDR3 reads CAIKTSGETQYF. Here the CDR3 DNA reads TGTGCCATCAAGACTAGCGGGGAGACCCAGTACTTC.

The chain employs TRBV6-5 and TRBJ1-2, with D hard to call. The V and J ends lost 7 bases and 2 bases respectively, with 17 bases between them. Germline CDR1 and CDR2: MNHEY and SVGAGI. The length of the CDR3 is 15 residues. The CDR3 is CASTERGLENYGYTF. The CDR3 coding sequence is TGTGCCAGCACCGAACGGGGTCTAGAAAACTATGGCTACACCTTC.

Written as DNA, the CDR3 is TGCAGCGCCGAGGGGGGGGGCACAGATACGCAGTATTTT. This gives the protein CSAEGGGTDTQYF. The rearrangement links TRBV29-1 to TRBJ2-3; perhaps TRBD2 as D (7 bases). V lost 7 bases and J 1 base, leaving 12 bases between the germline ends. Germline loops: CDR1 SQVTM, CDR2 ANQGSEA. This CDR3 spans 13 amino acids.

The V gene is TRBV5-1, the J gene TRBJ1-1, with no clear D. The germline V gene has CDR1 SGHRS and CDR2 YFSETQ. The CDR3 loop spans 14 amino acids. V was cut by 4 bases and J by 7 bases, with 17 bases left in between. The CDR3 is CASSVPSPGDEAFF. CDR3 nucleotide sequence: TGCGCCAGCAGCGTACCCTCCCCTGGAGATGAAGCTTTCTTT.

CDR3: CASSPTGNYGYTF. In DNA, the CDR3 is TGCGCCAGCAGCCCAACAGGGAACTATGGCTACACCTTC. The chain employs TRBV4-1 and TRBJ1-2, with a weak D call TRBD1 (6 bases). The V gene's germline CDR1 is MGHRA and CDR2 YSYEKL. The CDR3 is made up of 13 amino acids. V was pared by 4 bases and J by 2 bases, with 8 bases between.

V is TRBV4-1 and J is TRBJ2-7, with 8 bases that match TRBD1. The V gene's germline CDR1 is MGHRA and CDR2 YSYEKL. Germline trimming cut 5 bases from V and 5 bases from J; bases unmatched to any gene: 8. The CDR3 contains 14 residues. This chain's CDR3 is CASSAQGARDEQYF. CDR3 nucleotides: TGCGCCAGCAGCGCCCAGGGGGCTCGTGACGAGCAGTACTTC.

CDR3 bases: TGTGCCAGCACGGCCAGCGGGGCTGGGAATGAGCAGTTCTTC. Translated, it gives CASTASGAGNEQFF. The genes are TRBV6-5 and TRBJ2-1; TRBD2 matches 7 bases. CDR1 and CDR2 (germline): MNHEY, SVGAGI. V dropped 7 bases and J dropped 7; count of bases not matched to a gene: 10. This CDR3 has 14 amino acids.

The chain combines TRBV6-5 with TRBJ1-2; D is possibly TRBD1 (5 bases). V was clipped by 3 bases and J by 0 bases, with 11 bases between them. The germline gives CDR1 MNHEY, CDR2 SVGAGI. The CDR3 has 15 residues. The CDR3 loop is CASSYRDSPNYGYTF. CDR3 DNA: TGTGCCAGCAGTTATCGAGACAGTCCTAACTATGGCTACACCTTC.

The chain is built from TRBV7-2 and TRBJ2-7, with 9 bases lining up with TRBD2. The V gene end was trimmed by 6 bases and the J gene end by 6 bases; junction bases not matched to a gene: 6. The CDR3 has 13 residues. Germline V lookup: CDR1 SGHTA, CDR2 FQGNSA. CDR3 bases: TGTGCCAGCAGTGCCGGACTAGCGATCGAGCAGTACTTC. It translates to CASSAGLAIEQYF.

V gene TRBV5-5 combines with J gene TRBJ2-6; the D gene is possibly TRBD2 (5 bases). The CDR3 has 15 residues. CDR1 is SGHKS, CDR2 YYEKEE, per germline (reference sequence). The V gene lost 3 bases and the J gene lost 1 base, with 8 bases spanning the gap. CDR3 DNA: TGTGCCAGCAGCTCCCCGGGGTCTGGGGCCAACGTCCTGACTTTC. Translation gives CASSSPGSGANVLTF.

The CDR3, as DNA: TGTGCCAGCAGTATGGACAGGGTCGGCGAGCAGTACTTC. As protein: CASSMDRVGEQYF. The chain combines TRBV6-1 with TRBJ2-7, with 8 bases aligning to TRBD1. The ends lost 5 bases at V and 6 bases at J; junction bases unmatched: 6. Germline loops: CDR1 MNHNS, CDR2 SASEGT. CDR3 length: 13 amino acids.

The chain is built from TRBV6-5 and TRBJ1-4; D possibly corresponds to TRBD1 (6 bases). Germline V gives CDR1 MNHEY, CDR2 SVGAGI. With 2 bases removed from V and 8 bases from J, the gap between germline ends came to 15 bases. The CDR3 covers 15 residues. The CDR3 DNA follows: TGTGCCAGCAGTTACCTGGACCGAAGGGGGGAAAAACTGTTTTTT. Protein product: CASSYLDRRGEKLFF.

V gene TRBV4-2 combines with J gene TRBJ2-7; possibly TRBD2 for D (6 bases). V was shortened by 1 base and J by 3 bases, with 16 bases between the two germline ends. The CDR3 spans 16 residues. Germline values: CDR1 LGHNA, CDR2 YNFKEQ. CDR3: CASSQGSAGTLYEQYF. CDR3 bases: TGTGCCAGCAGCCAAGGTTCTGCGGGAACCCTCTACGAGCAGTACTTC.

The rearrangement links TRBV6-5 to TRBJ2-4; TRBD1 agrees at 8 bases. With V trimmed by 3 bases and J by 3 bases, 1 base remained unmatched. Germline-derived CDR1 and CDR2 are MNHEY and SVGAGI. This CDR3 is built from 14 residues. CDR3 DNA: TGTGCCAGCAGTTATGGGACAGGCAAAAACATTCAGTACTTC. Translating gives CASSYGTGKNIQYF.

The CDR3 protein is CAISESGQGPDGEQYF. The CDR3 region has the DNA TGTGCCATCAGTGAGTCCGGACAGGGGCCTGATGGCGAGCAGTACTTC. V gene TRBV10-3 combines with J gene TRBJ2-7, with 9 bases matching TRBD1. CDR1 is ENHRY, CDR2 SYGVKD, per germline. This CDR3 region has 16 residues. Trimming at V came to 0 bases and at J to 6 bases, leaving 9 bases not matched to a gene.